The 22 T cell receptor beta chains below all came from one sample that was sequenced in a study of T cell responses to AZD1222 COVID-19 vaccine. The protocol was immunoSEQ multiplex PCR, while the TCRdb copy is restricted to in-frame clones and leaves out a portion. The table lists some 94,000 clones, approximately 90% of them singletons. The source was peripheral blood, collected on day 0 of AZD1222 vaccination. Every receptor here comes from an adult in good health.

The chain joins TRBV30 to TRBJ2-7; D is undetermined. The germline gives CDR1 GTSNPN, CDR2 SVGIG (reference sequence). The CDR3 has 11 residues. Trimming stripped 1 base from V and 3 bases from J, with 4 bases between. The CDR3 sequence is CAWSDRYEQYF. For the CDR3, the DNA is TGTGCCTGGAGTGACCGCTACGAGCAGTACTTC.

The chain recombines TRBV19 with TRBJ1-5; D remains ambiguous. V lost 7 bases, J lost 0 bases, and 25 bases lay in between. The length of the CDR3 is 19 residues. Per germline, CDR1 LNHDA and CDR2 SQIVND (reference sequence). The CDR3 DNA reads as TGTGCCAGTACTCGAGGGCTGGCAGGAACCACTAATAGCAATCAGCCCCAGCATTTT. It codes for CASTRGLAGTTNSNQPQHF.

The chain combines TRBV7-2 with TRBJ2-2; 10 bases align to TRBD2. Germline V gene lookup returns CDR1 SGHTA and CDR2 FQGNSA. J gave up 5 bases and V 3 bases, and 3 bases lay outside the gene matches. There are 15 residues in the CDR3. This CDR3 is CASSFLAGATGELFF. CDR3 DNA: TGTGCCAGCAGCTTTCTAGCGGGAGCTACCGGGGAGCTGTTTTTT.

J is TRBJ1-5 and V is TRBV27; D is perhaps TRBD1 (6 bases). The CDR3 consists of 15 residues. The V end lost 2 bases, the J end lost 7 bases, and 15 bases lay between the germline ends. Looked up from germline, CDR1 is MNHEY and CDR2 is SMNVEV (reference sequence). For the CDR3, the DNA is TGTGCCAGCAGTTTAGGGGGCCGCAACATACAGCCCCAGCATTTT. Its translation is CASSLGGRNIQPQHF.

The CDR3 coding sequence is TGTGCCAGCTCATACTCTGCGCGGAGCACAGATACGCAGTATTTT. The encoded protein is CASSYSARSTDTQYF. J is TRBJ2-3 and V is TRBV18; D is ambiguous. V lost 5 bases and J 0 bases, leaving 12 bases between the germline ends. Germline V gene data show CDR1 as KGHSH and CDR2 as LQKENI. The CDR3 extends over 15 amino acids.

The V and J genes are TRBV5-6 and TRBJ1-1; possible D gene TRBD1, 6 bases. Trimming pared 3 bases from V and 5 bases from J, leaving 20 bases between. CDR1 SGHDT and CDR2 YYEEEE come from the germline V gene. The CDR3 contains 16 residues. CDR3 sequence reads: CASSSISRRGETEAFF. As DNA, the CDR3 is TGTGCCAGCAGCTCCATAAGCAGGAGGGGGGAGACTGAAGCTTTCTTT.

The chain links TRBV28 to TRBJ2-3; D possibly corresponds to TRBD2 (6 bases). V was clipped by 2 bases and J by 3 bases, with 21 bases between them. The CDR3 covers 18 residues. Germline CDR1 MDHEN, CDR2 SYDVKM. The CDR3 loop reads CASSLANAGPRTTDTQYF. DNA of the CDR3: TGTGCCAGCAGTTTAGCTAACGCGGGACCCCGAACGACAGATACGCAGTATTTT.

The gene calls are TRBV6-5 and TRBJ1-3, with 7 bases aligning to TRBD1. Germline V gene lookup returns CDR1 MNHEY and CDR2 SVGAGI. Trimming at V came to 2 bases and at J to 4 bases, leaving 5 bases not matched to a gene. This CDR3 contains 15 residues. CDR3 residues: CASSYRGGAGNTIYF. In nucleotides, the CDR3 is TGTGCCAGCAGTTACAGAGGGGGCGCCGGAAACACCATATATTTT.

The rearrangement uses TRBV6-5 and TRBJ2-1; D possibly corresponds to TRBD2 (6 bases). V was pared by 6 bases and J by 1 base, with 13 bases between. Germline V gives CDR1 MNHEY, CDR2 SVGAGI. The CDR3 contains 15 residues. This CDR3 is CASREPSVSYNEQFF. DNA for the CDR3: TGTGCCAGCAGGGAGCCTAGCGTATCCTACAATGAGCAGTTCTTC.

This rearrangement joins TRBV29-1 to TRBJ2-5; 8 nucleotides line up with TRBD2. The CDR3 is made up of 17 amino acids. V gave up 5 bases and J gave up 5 bases; unmatched junction bases: 19. Germline values: CDR1 SQVTM, CDR2 ANQGSEA. This CDR3 reads CSVSSRESGGMRETQYF. For the CDR3, the DNA is TGCAGCGTTTCGTCCCGGGAATCGGGAGGGATGAGGGAGACCCAGTACTTC.

The chain couples TRBV2 to TRBJ2-1; D is unclear. The CDR3 covers 15 residues. V lost 7 bases and J 0 bases, leaving 13 bases between the germline ends. Per the germline V gene, CDR1 is SNHLY and CDR2 is FYNNEI. CDR3: CASTLEAISYNEQFF. The DNA of the CDR3 is TGTGCCAGCACCCTTGAGGCGATCTCCTACAATGAGCAGTTCTTC.

The rearrangement uses TRBV3-1 (or the pseudogene TRBV3-2) and TRBJ1-5; D is unresolved. The CDR3 spans 12 residues. Trimming cost V 5 bases and J 6 bases, with 8 bases left between them. Germline CDR1 LGHDT, CDR2 YNNKEL (reference sequence). CDR3 coding DNA: TGTGCCAGCAGCTTTGGGGTTCAGCCCCAGCATTTT. It specifies CASSFGVQPQHF.

V and J are TRBV27 and TRBJ1-1; D uncertain. Deletions cut 3 bases from V and 11 bases from J, with 10 bases between. Germline V CDR1 and CDR2: MNHEY, SMNVEV (reference sequence). The CDR3 is 11 amino acids. This CDR3 is CASSFGEFAFF. In nucleotides, the CDR3 is TGTGCCAGCAGTTTCGGGGAGTTTGCTTTCTTT.

This chain joins TRBV12-3 or TRBV12-4 and TRBJ2-5, with D unresolved. This CDR3 is built from 12 residues. Trimming pared 3 bases from V and 5 bases from J, leaving 7 bases between. CDR3 amino acids: CASSFEFETQYF. CDR3 nucleotide sequence: TGTGCCAGCAGTTTCGAGTTCGAGACCCAGTACTTC.

This chain uses TRBV19 with TRBJ1-2, with TRBD1 matching 7 bases. The CDR3 extends over 13 amino acids. V lost 7 bases, J lost 8 bases, and 10 bases stayed unmatched. Germline CDR1 and CDR2: LNHDA and SQIVND (reference sequence). This chain's CDR3 is CASTGSGGRGYTF. The CDR3 coding sequence is TGTGCCAGTACGGGTTCAGGGGGACGAGGCTACACCTTC.

The chain is built from TRBV10-1 and TRBJ1-1; D is uncertain. Deletions cut 5 bases from V and 0 bases from J, with 10 bases between. The CDR3 covers 14 residues. In germline, CDR1 is WNHNN, CDR2 SYGVQD (reference sequence). As DNA, the CDR3 is TGCGCCAGCAGTCACGACCGAATGAACACTGAAGCTTTCTTT. Translating gives CASSHDRMNTEAFF.

This clone was counted a few times. The chain is built from TRBV14 and TRBJ2-5, with 8 bases fitting TRBD2. The V gene's germline CDR1 is SGHDN and CDR2 FVKESK. The CDR3 consists of 18 residues. Trimming removed 6 bases from V and 5 bases from J; junction bases left unmatched: 20. The CDR3 region has the DNA TGTGCCAGCAGGGAAGTAGCGGGACGGGCCCCCAGGGTTGAGACCCAGTACTTC. It encodes CASREVAGRAPRVETQYF.

This chain connects TRBV7-9 to TRBJ2-1, with D unresolved. CDR3 length: 14 amino acids. Trimming took 5 bases from V and 8 from J, leaving 16 bases between them. The germline CDR1 and CDR2 sequences are SEHNR and FQNEAQ (reference sequence). The CDR3 region is CASSPPRPGDEQFF. DNA for the CDR3: TGTGCCAGCAGCCCCCCCCGTCCCGGCGATGAGCAGTTCTTC. The complete variable domain, with remaining parts taken from reference TRBV7-9 and TRBJ2-1, reads DTGVSQNPRHKITKRGQNVTFRCDPISEHNRLYWYRQTLGQGPEFLTYFQNEAQLEKSRLLSDRFSAERPKGSFSTLEIQRTEQGDSAMYLCASSPPRPGDEQFFGPGTRLTVL.

V usage is TRBV4-1 and J usage is TRBJ2-7, with D possibly being TRBD2 (5 bases). The CDR3 runs 15 residues. V lost 4 bases, J lost 3 bases, and 16 bases lay in between. Germline V gene sequence: CDR1 MGHRA, CDR2 YSYEKL. CDR3 sequence reads: CASSPNSGLGYEQYF. CDR3 coding DNA: TGCGCCAGCAGCCCAAATTCGGGGTTAGGCTACGAGCAGTACTTC.

The chain is built from TRBV19 and TRBJ1-1; D may be TRBD1 (6 bases). The germline V and J ends were trimmed by 6 bases and 1 base, with 9 bases remaining between them. From germline, CDR1 is LNHDA and CDR2 SQIVND (reference sequence). The CDR3 extends over 13 amino acids. CDR3 sequence (DNA): TGTGCCAGTAGCAGGACAGCGAACACTGAAGCTTTCTTT. Translated, it gives CASSRTANTEAFF.

The chain couples TRBV6-2 or TRBV6-3 to TRBJ2-1, with D possibly being TRBD1 (6 bases). Trimming shortened V by 4 bases and J by 5 bases, and 24 bases separated the two germline ends. Germline lookup yields CDR1 MNHEY and CDR2 SVGEGT. The CDR3 is 18 residues long. The CDR3 reads CASSSPHRVDSQNNEQFF. CDR3 DNA: TGTGCCAGCAGTTCGCCCCACAGGGTAGACTCACAAAACAATGAGCAGTTCTTC.

The J gene is TRBJ1-5, the V gene TRBV27, with TRBD1 matching 7 bases. The V segment lost 7 bases and the J segment 6 bases; nucleotides outside the gene matches: 12. The CDR3 contains 15 residues. The germline V gene has CDR1 MNHEY and CDR2 SMNVEV (reference sequence). The CDR3 region is CASKYQAGGSQPQHF. CDR3 coding DNA: TGTGCCAGCAAGTACCAAGCAGGGGGGAGTCAGCCCCAGCATTTT.